This T cell receptor beta chain was sequenced during a study of low-dose radiotherapy and immunotherapy resistance in tumors. This clonotype has a handful of counts. This CDR3 has 14 amino acids. Deletions cut 3 bases from V and 1 base from J, with 10 bases between. Germline V gene sequence: CDR1 KGHSH, CDR2 LQKENI. TRAV- and TRBV-specific primers primed first-strand cDNA, covering alpha and beta chains. For amplifying TCRs, the PCR ran for 15 to 20 cycles with Phusion, which was used together with a constant-region primer and the adapter on the V primers. mRNA that had been isolated underwent amplification through in vitro transcription. Using its own MiXCR run on the reads, TCRdb lists one record per CDR3 protein. The data show about 11,000 distinct CDR3 sequences, with roughly half seen just once and around 7.4% held by the top ten.

V is TRBV18 and J is TRBJ2-7; D might be TRBD2 (6 bases). This TCR derives from a human donor with advanced metastatic prostate, ovarian, gallbladder or colorectal cancer (not recorded which). This table probably holds off-target reads from a library built for another chain. CDR3 coding DNA: TGTGCCAGCTCACCGGGGACTGGTTCCTACGAGCAGTACTTC. It codes for CASSPGTGSYEQYF. Supplemented by reference TRBV18 and TRBJ2-7, the full variable domain reads NAGVMQNPRHLVRRRGQEARLRCSPMKGHSHVYWYRQLPEEGLKFMVYLQKENIIDESGMPKERFSAEFPKEGPSILRIQQVVRGDSAAYFCASSPGTGSYEQYFGPGTRLTVT.